One and the same sample provided the 15 T cell receptor beta chains below, sequenced in a study of shared clonotypes between healthy human individuals. Assay used: immunoSEQ multiplex PCR; TCRdb lists only in-frame clones, some missing. The sample consists of some 2,500,000 clones, 80% to 95% of them appearing once. The specimen was naive CD4+ T cells from PBMCs. Indicated subset: CD45RA+ positively selected. These TCRs come from a man aged 18 to 30 in good health. Some clones in this sample may be carry-over from other donors' samples.

This clone was detected only once. The chain has TRBV27 and TRBJ2-1, with 8 bases that match TRBD1. The germline CDR1 and CDR2 sequences are MNHEY and SMNVEV (reference sequence). The CDR3 covers 18 residues. Germline trimming cut 7 bases from V and 0 bases from J; bases unmatched to any gene: 14. The DNA for the CDR3 is TGTGCCAGCAAATCAGGGGGCCTACTCAGCGCCTCCTACAATGAGCAGTTCTTC. This sequence encodes CASKSGGLLSASYNEQFF.

V usage is TRBV6-5 and J usage is TRBJ2-1; 12 bases line up with TRBD2. Germline loops: CDR1 MNHEY, CDR2 SVGAGI. This CDR3 comprises 15 residues. Losses at the gene ends were 7 bases for V and 9 bases for J; bases not matched to a gene: 10. CDR3 sequence reads: CASISGTSGPGEQFF. Here the CDR3 DNA reads TGTGCCAGCATATCCGGGACTAGCGGGCCTGGTGAGCAGTTCTTC.

Here the CDR3 DNA reads TGTGCCAGCACCCCCCGTAGCGGGAGGGGGGAGACCCAGTACTTC. This codes for CASTPRSGRGETQYF. The V call is TRBV7-6, the J call TRBJ2-5, with 11 nucleotides matching TRBD2. Germline V gives CDR1 SGHVS, CDR2 FNYEAQ. CDR3 length equals 15 residues. V shed 7 bases, J shed 5 bases, and the junction held 9 bases outside the gene matches.

To note about this clone: Different DNA sequences within this sample yield the same CDR3. This rearrangement joins TRBV5-4 to TRBJ2-2; unclear D gene. Germline V CDR1 and CDR2: SGHNT, YYREEE (reference sequence). The CDR3 consists of 14 residues. The germline V and J ends were trimmed by 1 base and 1 base, with 5 bases remaining between them. CDR3 amino acids: CASSLPGNTGELFF. CDR3 coding DNA: TGTGCCAGCAGCTTGCCCGGGAACACCGGGGAGCTGTTTTTT.

The rearrangement joins TRBV28 to TRBJ1-4; tentative D call: TRBD1 (6 bases). CDR3 length: 14 amino acids. The V gene lost 7 bases and the J gene lost 7 bases, with 16 bases spanning the gap. The germline gives CDR1 MDHEN, CDR2 SYDVKM. The CDR3 loop reads CASKLTGVSEKLFF. In DNA form, the CDR3 reads TGTGCCAGCAAGCTGACAGGTGTAAGTGAAAAACTGTTTTTT. Supplemented by reference TRBV28 and TRBJ1-4, the full variable domain reads DVKVTQSSRYLVKRTGEKVFLECVQDMDHENMFWYRQDPGLGLRLIYFSYDVKMKEKGDIPEGYSVSREKKERFSLILESASTNQTSMYLCASKLTGVSEKLFFGSGTQLSVL.

The genes are TRBV14 and TRBJ1-2, with D maybe TRBD1 (6 bases). With 1 base removed from V and 1 base from J, the gap between germline ends came to 10 bases. The CDR3 consists of 15 residues. Germline V lookup: CDR1 SGHDN, CDR2 FVKESK. The CDR3 sequence: CASSQVAGDNYGYTF. The CDR3 nucleotides are TGTGCCAGCAGCCAAGTGGCAGGGGATAACTATGGCTACACCTTC.

The chain employs TRBV5-4 and TRBJ2-5; D gene ambiguous. The CDR3 totals 14 residues. Germline V lookup: CDR1 SGHNT, CDR2 YYREEE (reference sequence). Trimming stripped 3 bases from V and 4 bases from J, with 13 bases between. The chain's CDR3 is CASSSSPPSETQYF. CDR3 sequence (DNA): TGTGCCAGCAGCTCTAGTCCCCCCTCAGAGACCCAGTACTTC.

This sequence joins TRBV19 and TRBJ2-7; TRBD1 or TRBD2 may be the D gene (5 bases each). CDR1 is LNHDA, CDR2 SQIVND, per germline (reference sequence). The length of the CDR3 is 17 residues. The V end lost 4 bases, the J end lost 5 bases, and 24 bases lay between the germline ends. CDR3 in DNA: TGTGCCAGTAGTAGGGGGACGGGTCCTGTGCGGGCGGACGAGCAGTACTTC. Translated, it gives CASSRGTGPVRADEQYF.

This chain uses TRBV5-1 with TRBJ1-4; no clear D gene. CDR1 is SGHRS and CDR2 is YFSETQ in the germline V gene. With 4 bases removed from V and 2 bases from J, the gap between germline ends came to 9 bases. CDR3 length equals 14 residues. The CDR3: CASSTAGTNEKLFF. Here the CDR3 DNA reads TGCGCCAGCAGCACGGCCGGGACTAATGAAAAACTGTTTTTT.

V usage is TRBV27 and J usage is TRBJ2-7; 13 nucleotides match TRBD2. This CDR3 comprises 16 residues. V lost 5 bases to trimming and J lost 4 bases; unmatched junction nucleotides: 8. The germline V gene encodes CDR1 MNHEY and CDR2 SMNVEV (reference sequence). The CDR3 loop is CASSASRLAGGYEQYF. CDR3 bases: TGTGCCAGCAGTGCGAGCCGACTAGCGGGAGGTTACGAGCAGTACTTC.

This chain links TRBV7-9 with TRBJ2-3; 7 bases are shared with TRBD2. V lost 5 bases to trimming and J lost 0 bases; unmatched junction nucleotides: 8. The CDR3 runs to 16 residues. The germline V gene encodes CDR1 SEHNR and CDR2 FQNEAQ (reference sequence). This CDR3 reads CASSIRTRKSTDTQYF. The CDR3 DNA follows: TGTGCCAGCAGCATCCGGACTAGAAAGAGCACAGATACGCAGTATTTT.

This clone was seen a single time. The chain employs TRBV4-3 and TRBJ2-5; 9 bases match TRBD2. Germline values: CDR1 LGHNA, CDR2 YSLEER. CDR3 length: 15 amino acids. Unmatched junction bases numbered 8, after V lost 4 bases and J lost 5 bases. DNA of the CDR3: TGCGCCAGCAGCCCCTCGGTAGCGGGAGATGAGACCCAGTACTTC. Protein: CASSPSVAGDETQYF.

The chain has TRBV6-4 and TRBJ2-1; tentatively, D is TRBD1 or TRBD2 (5 bases each). Germline V CDR1 and CDR2: MRHNA, SNTAGT. This CDR3 contains 18 residues. Between the trimmed V and J ends, which lost 3 bases and 4 bases, there was a span of 22 bases. CDR3 in amino acids: CASSERDESLGGYNEQFF. CDR3 DNA sequence: TGTGCCAGCAGTGAAAGGGACGAATCCCTAGGTGGGTACAATGAGCAGTTCTTC.

V is TRBV6-5 and J is TRBJ2-5; maybe TRBD1 (6 bases). Germline V gene data show CDR1 as MNHEY and CDR2 as SVGAGI. V was clipped by 6 bases and J by 6 bases, with 11 bases between them. This CDR3 has 12 residues. The CDR3 coding sequence is TGTGCCAGCAGACAGGGTCGGCAGACCCAGTACTTC. This encodes CASRQGRQTQYF.

The rearrangement uses TRBV4-3 and TRBJ2-1; D assignment may be TRBD1 or TRBD2 (5 bases each). Germline lookup yields CDR1 LGHNA and CDR2 YSLEER. This CDR3 comprises 16 residues. V shed 0 bases and J shed 9 bases, with 18 bases lying between them. CDR3: CASSQDHGASLSEQFF. DNA of the CDR3: TGCGCCAGCAGCCAAGACCACGGGGCTAGCCTCAGTGAGCAGTTCTTC.